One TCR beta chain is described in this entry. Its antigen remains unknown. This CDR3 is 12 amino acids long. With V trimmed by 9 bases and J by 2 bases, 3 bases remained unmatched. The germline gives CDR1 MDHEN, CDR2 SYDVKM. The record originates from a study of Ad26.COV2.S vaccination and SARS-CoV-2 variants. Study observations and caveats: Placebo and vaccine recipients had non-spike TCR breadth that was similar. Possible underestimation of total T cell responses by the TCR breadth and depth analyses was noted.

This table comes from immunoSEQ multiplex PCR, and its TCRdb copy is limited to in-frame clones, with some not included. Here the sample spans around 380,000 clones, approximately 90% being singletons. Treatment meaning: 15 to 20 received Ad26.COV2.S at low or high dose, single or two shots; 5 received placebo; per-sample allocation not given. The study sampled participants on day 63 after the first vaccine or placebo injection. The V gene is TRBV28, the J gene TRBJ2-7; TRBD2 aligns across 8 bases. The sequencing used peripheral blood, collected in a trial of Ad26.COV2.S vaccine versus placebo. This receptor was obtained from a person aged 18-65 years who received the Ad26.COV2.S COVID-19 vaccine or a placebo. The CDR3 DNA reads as TGTGCCAGTAGCGGGGTTCCCTACGAGCAGTACTTC. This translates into CASSGVPYEQYF.